The 32 T cell receptor beta chains below all came from one sample that was sequenced in a study of molecular identifiers for immune sequencing clone quantification. TCRdb ran MiXCR on the PCR reads and lists one entry per CDR3 protein. This table holds approximately 20,000 distinct CDR3 sequences, 20% to 25% found once. The sample was naive CD8+ T cells from blood, with Jurkat cell RNA spiked in. Described subset: FACS-sorted CD8+CD4-CCR7+CD45RA+ naive T cells. These TCRs come from a human donor in good health. Some libraries in this study had Jurkat cell RNA spiked in.

This clonotype was counted only a few times. The rearrangement links TRBV20-1 to TRBJ2-1; TRBD2 aligns across 8 bases. This CDR3 spans 16 amino acids. V shed 3 bases and J 4 bases; nucleotides not matched to a gene: 11. Germline assignment: CDR1 DFQATT and CDR2 SNEGSKA (reference sequence). The CDR3 loop is CSARDDFGTSYNEQFF. The CDR3 DNA is TGCAGTGCTAGGGACGACTTCGGGACTAGTTACAATGAGCAGTTCTTC.

With respect to this clonotype: As the CDR3 is not closed by the conserved phenylalanine or tryptophan, this likely results from a read error. This chain links TRBV11-2 with TRBJ1-2, with a tentative D call TRBD1 (6 bases). The CDR3 spans 13 residues. The germline V gene encodes CDR1 SGHAT and CDR2 FQNNGV. The CDR3 loop reads CASSLEGQNGYTS. The CDR3 region has the DNA TGTGCCAGCAGCCTAGAAGGACAGAATGGCTACACCTCC.

This clonotype is medium-sized by share. The chain has TRBV28 and TRBJ1-1; 7 positions match TRBD1. V dropped 1 base and J dropped 11; count of bases not matched to a gene: 19. Per the germline V gene, CDR1 is MDHEN and CDR2 is SYDVKM. The CDR3 is 17 residues long. In DNA, the CDR3 is TGTGCCAGCAGTTTATTTGGACAGGAGTCGTGTCTCGCATGCGCTTTCTTT. Protein: CASSLFGQESCLACAFF.

A word on this clonotype: This may come from a read error, since a much larger clone is one base off. The DNA for the CDR3 is TGTGCCAGCAGCGTAGGCCAAAGGGGAGCGGGAGTAAGGTACGAGCAGTGCTTC. It yields the protein CASSVGQRGAGVRYEQCF. The gene calls are TRBV9 and TRBJ2-7; 8 bases map to TRBD2. Germline lookup yields CDR1 SGDLS and CDR2 YYNGEE. The length of the CDR3 is 18 residues.

This clonotype was seen ten or more times. V usage is TRBV7-9 and J usage is TRBJ2-6; D may be TRBD1 (6 bases). The CDR3 has 18 amino acids. Germline V gives CDR1 SEHNR, CDR2 FQNEAQ (reference sequence). The V and J ends lost 5 bases and 0 bases respectively, with 17 bases between them. CDR3 DNA sequence: TGTGCCAGCAGCAACCGGGACACAAGAGTCTCTGGGGCCAACGTCCTGACTTTC. Translating it yields CASSNRDTRVSGANVLTF.

As concerns this clonotype: The conserved closing phenylalanine or tryptophan is absent in this CDR3, likely reflecting a read error. V usage is TRBV2 and J usage is TRBJ2-7; D call uncertain. This CDR3 is 12 amino acids long. Looked up from germline, CDR1 is SNHLY and CDR2 is FYNNEI. The ends were cut back, 10 bases at V and 2 bases at J, with 12 bases in the middle. CDR3 DNA: TGTGCCACCGGACGTACGACCTACGAGCAGTACTCC. Translating it yields CATGRTTYEQYS.

This clonotype was observed a handful of times. The V call is TRBV6-5, the J call TRBJ2-7; 12 bases align to TRBD2. Trimming cost V 6 bases and J 3 bases; bases outside gene matches: 3. The CDR3 loop spans 14 amino acids. The germline CDR1 and CDR2 sequences are MNHEY and SVGAGI. This chain's CDR3 is CASRETSGSYEQYF. The CDR3 nucleotides are TGTGCCAGCAGGGAGACTAGCGGGAGCTACGAGCAGTACTTC.

The rearrangement uses TRBV18 and TRBJ2-7; 7 bases line up with TRBD1. In germline, CDR1 is KGHSH, CDR2 LQKENI. Unmatched junction bases numbered 4, after V lost 3 bases and J lost 2 bases. The CDR3 extends over 14 amino acids. In DNA form, the CDR3 reads TGTGCCAGCTCACCCGGGACAGCTCCCTACGAGCAGTACTTC. Amino acids: CASSPGTAPYEQYF.

At least ten counts were recorded for this clonotype. This sequence joins TRBV24-1 and TRBJ2-3; D remains unclear. The CDR3 runs 14 residues. Germline V CDR1 and CDR2: KGHDR, SFDVKD. Trimming took 1 base from V and 4 from J, leaving 8 bases between them. CDR3 amino acids: CATSDFPRSDTQYF. As DNA, the CDR3 is TGTGCCACCAGTGATTTCCCCAGGTCAGATACGCAGTATTTT.

This clonotype was recorded at least ten times. The J gene is TRBJ1-5, the V gene TRBV19; TRBD1 aligns across 7 bases. Losses at the gene ends were 7 bases for V and 6 bases for J; bases not matched to a gene: 6. The V gene's germline CDR1 is LNHDA and CDR2 SQIVND (reference sequence). The CDR3 consists of 13 residues. The DNA of the CDR3 is TGTGCCAGTACTTCGACAGGGACTCAGCCCCAGCATTTT. Translating gives CASTSTGTQPQHF.

The genes are TRBV18 and TRBJ1-1; possibly TRBD1 for D (6 bases). There are 16 residues in the CDR3. In germline, CDR1 is KGHSH, CDR2 LQKENI. Trimming cost V 4 bases and J 0 bases, with 15 bases left between them. The CDR3 protein is CASSRDPGQMNTEAFF. CDR3 bases: TGTGCCAGCTCACGAGATCCGGGACAAATGAACACTGAAGCTTTCTTT.

The sample holds many counts of this clonotype. This chain uses TRBV7-2 with TRBJ2-3, with 7 bases lining up with TRBD1. Germline lookup yields CDR1 SGHTA and CDR2 FQGNSA. This CDR3 has 13 residues. Germline trimming cut 7 bases from V and 4 bases from J; bases unmatched to any gene: 5. CDR3 coding DNA: TGTGCCAGCAATTCGGGACAGCCAGATACGCAGTATTTT. Its translation is CASNSGQPDTQYF.

This clonotype was counted many times. The chain carries TRBV24-1 and TRBJ2-3; maybe TRBD1 (6 bases). V lost 7 bases to trimming and J lost 8 bases, with 15 bases between them. The CDR3 runs 13 residues. Germline V gene data show CDR1 as KGHDR and CDR2 as SFDVKD. CDR3 loop: CATRPNRDVTQYF. The CDR3 nucleotides read TGTGCCACCAGGCCGAACAGGGATGTTACGCAGTATTTT.

This clonotype was recorded a few times. J is TRBJ2-6 and V is TRBV5-1, with D hard to call. Germline V gene lookup returns CDR1 SGHRS and CDR2 YFSETQ. The CDR3 contains 16 residues. With 4 bases removed from V and 0 bases from J, the gap between germline ends came to 11 bases. CDR3: CASSHSRSSGANVLTF. The CDR3 region has the DNA TGCGCCAGCAGCCATTCCCGGAGCTCTGGGGCCAACGTCCTGACTTTC.

V gene TRBV6-2 or TRBV6-3 combines with J gene TRBJ2-7; TRBD1 matches at 7 bases. CDR1 and CDR2 (germline): MNHEY, SVGEGT. The CDR3 runs 12 residues. Trimming at V came to 8 bases and at J to 3 bases, leaving 4 bases not matched to a gene. This CDR3 is CASHRQGYEQYF. Written as DNA, the CDR3 is TGTGCCAGCCACAGACAGGGCTACGAGCAGTACTTC.

This clonotype was seen at least ten times. The genes are TRBV7-6 and TRBJ2-7; the D is unclear. The CDR3 extends over 13 amino acids. In germline, CDR1 is SGHVS, CDR2 FNYEAQ. V gave up 3 bases and J gave up 3 bases, with 9 bases separating them. This chain's CDR3 is CASSLELYYEQYF. The CDR3, as DNA: TGTGCCAGCAGCTTGGAGCTATACTACGAGCAGTACTTC.

This clonotype was counted ten times or more. V gene TRBV28 combines with J gene TRBJ1-1; D gene unclear. Trimming cost V 2 bases and J 1 base, with 5 bases left between them. CDR1 and CDR2 from the germline V gene are MDHEN and SYDVKM. The CDR3 loop spans 13 amino acids. CDR3 region: CASSLAGNTEAFF. The CDR3 region has the DNA TGTGCCAGCAGTTTAGCGGGGAACACTGAAGCTTTCTTT. Supplemented by reference TRBV28 and TRBJ1-1, the full variable domain reads DVKVTQSSRYLVKRTGEKVFLECVQDMDHENMFWYRQDPGLGLRLIYFSYDVKMKEKGDIPEGYSVSREKKERFSLILESASTNQTSMYLCASSLAGNTEAFFGQGTRLTVV.

This clonotype is medium-sized in the sample. The chain uses TRBV7-9 and TRBJ2-7; 7 bases agree with TRBD2. The ends lost 7 bases at V and 5 bases at J; junction bases unmatched: 11. CDR3 length: 14 residues. Germline assignment: CDR1 SEHNR and CDR2 FQNEAQ (reference sequence). The CDR3 loop reads CASNAGAINNEQYF. The DNA of the CDR3 is TGTGCCAGCAACGCGGGAGCAATAAACAACGAGCAGTACTTC.

With respect to this clonotype: A much larger clone sits a single nucleotide away, making a read error possible. The chain carries TRBV29-1 and TRBJ2-1, with a possible D match to TRBD2 (6 bases). This CDR3 is built from 15 residues. Per the germline V gene, CDR1 is SQVTM and CDR2 is ANQGSEA. The CDR3 bases are TGCAGCGTTGAATTGTGGGGGGTTTCCTACAATGGGCAGTTCTTC. Amino acids: CSVELWGVSYNGQFF.

This clonotype showed up many times. The chain's CDR3 is CSVEAAGAIYEQYF. The DNA for the CDR3 is TGCAGCGTTGAAGCAGCGGGAGCAATCTACGAGCAGTACTTC. The chain couples TRBV29-1 to TRBJ2-7, with 8 bases fitting TRBD2. V shed 1 base, J shed 3 bases, and the junction held 5 bases outside the gene matches. From germline, CDR1 is SQVTM and CDR2 ANQGSEA. This CDR3 region has 14 residues.

By share, this clonotype ranks as medium-sized. The chain links TRBV10-2 to TRBJ2-3, with 9 bases lining up with TRBD1. The trim removed 10 bases at V and 1 base at J, leaving 3 bases unmatched. Germline V CDR1 and CDR2: WSHSY, SAAADI. The CDR3 extends over 13 amino acids. The DNA for the CDR3 is TGCGCCACTCGGGACAGGGGCACAGATACGCAGTATTTT. This codes for CATRDRGTDTQYF.

This clonotype was counted only a few times. Here the CDR3 reads CATNPLNRGLSTGELFF. The CDR3 nucleotides are TGTGCCACCAACCCGCTAAACAGGGGGCTAAGTACCGGGGAGCTGTTTTTT. V is TRBV15 and J is TRBJ2-2; 9 positions match TRBD1. This CDR3 region has 17 residues. V lost 7 bases to trimming and J lost 5 bases; unmatched junction nucleotides: 14. Germline-derived CDR1 and CDR2 are LNHNV and YYDKDF (reference sequence).

The chain links TRBV20-1 to TRBJ2-7; the match to TRBD1 covers 10 bases. This CDR3 is built from 12 residues. The germline gives CDR1 DFQATT, CDR2 SNEGSKA (reference sequence). The V segment lost 3 bases and the J segment 5 bases; nucleotides outside the gene matches: 1. CDR3 coding DNA: TGCAGTGCTAGGACAGGGGGCGACGAGCAGTACTTC. This translates into CSARTGGDEQYF.

This clonotype is medium-sized. The V gene is TRBV4-2, the J gene TRBJ1-6, with 7 bases that match TRBD1. The J segment lost 6 bases and the V segment lost 5 bases, leaving 10 bases of the junction unmatched. CDR3 length equals 16 residues. Germline CDR1 and CDR2: LGHNA and YNFKEQ. This CDR3 reads CASSNRTTGFNSPLHF. CDR3 nucleotides: TGTGCCAGCAGCAACCGGACGACAGGGTTTAATTCACCCCTCCACTTT.

In regard to this clonotype: A read error may explain this, as a much larger clone is one base away. The rearrangement joins TRBV28 to TRBJ2-7, with 8 positions matching TRBD2. CDR1 MDHEN and CDR2 SYDVKM come from the germline V gene. Germline trimming cut 7 bases from V and 4 bases from J; bases unmatched to any gene: 15. There are 16 residues in the CDR3. CDR3 sequence: CASNHRSGRVWYEQYF. In DNA form, the CDR3 reads TGTGCCAGCAATCACCGCAGCGGGAGAGTTTGGTACGAGCAGTACTTC.

This chain connects TRBV12-3 or TRBV12-4 to TRBJ2-7; D tentatively reads TRBD1 or TRBD2 (6 bases each). CDR3 size: 14 residues. V was cut by 4 bases and J by 5 bases, with 15 bases left in between. The CDR3 sequence is CASSSETGAHEQYF. CDR3 coding DNA: TGTGCCAGCAGTTCGGAAACGGGGGCCCACGAGCAGTACTTC.

The chain combines TRBV5-6 with TRBJ2-1, with 8 bases fitting TRBD2. Germline assignment: CDR1 SGHDT and CDR2 YYEEEE. The V segment lost 4 bases and the J segment 3 bases; nucleotides outside the gene matches: 12. The length of the CDR3 is 17 residues. Here the CDR3 reads CASSRRIGGAIYNEQFF. The DNA of the CDR3 is TGTGCCAGCAGCAGACGAATCGGGGGGGCTATCTACAATGAGCAGTTCTTC.

Turning to this clonotype: A much larger clone differs from this one at a single base, so this may be a read error. The chain recombines TRBV4-2 with TRBJ2-3; D gene ambiguous. CDR3 size: 17 residues. The V end was cut by 2 bases, the J end by 2 bases, with 17 bases between. Germline V gene sequence: CDR1 LGHNA, CDR2 YNFKEQ. This CDR3 reads CASSQPHPGWDTDTQYF. The CDR3 DNA follows: TGTGCCAGCAGCCAACCTCACCCCGGGTGGGACACAGATACGCAGTATTTT.

This chain joins TRBV12-3 or TRBV12-4 and TRBJ2-1; D is unresolved. The V end lost 6 bases, the J end lost 4 bases, and 13 bases lay between the germline ends. The CDR3 has 14 residues. CDR3 nucleotide sequence: TGTGCCAGCAGCCTAGTTCTCTCTTACAATGAGCAGTTCTTC. This encodes CASSLVLSYNEQFF.

This clonotype was seen only a few times. The chain joins TRBV5-6 to TRBJ2-1; D is undetermined. V was cut by 0 bases and J by 4 bases, with 8 bases left in between. Germline V lookup: CDR1 SGHDT, CDR2 YYEEEE. The CDR3 runs 14 residues. The CDR3 region has the DNA TGTGCCAGCAGCTTGGGGGATTTATACAATGAGCAGTTCTTC. Its translation: CASSLGDLYNEQFF. The variable domain in full, completed from reference TRBV5-6 and TRBJ2-1, reads DAGVTQSPTHLIKTRGQQVTLRCSPKSGHDTVSWYQQALGQGPQFIFQYYEEEERQRGNFPDRFSGHQFPNYSSELNVNALLLGDSALYLCASSLGDLYNEQFFGPGTRLTVL.

With respect to this clonotype: The junction differs from germline at one of its ends, possibly a read error. The genes are TRBV7-9 and TRBJ2-7; D is possibly TRBD2 (5 bases). The CDR3 covers 11 residues. Germline loops: CDR1 SEHNR, CDR2 FQNEAQ (reference sequence). CDR3 sequence reads: CASSSDYGQYF. CDR3 bases: TGTGCCAGCAGCTCTGACTACGGGCAGTACTTC.

This clonotype was observed at least ten times. The chain couples TRBV4-1 to TRBJ2-7; TRBD1 agrees at 11 bases. Germline V gene lookup returns CDR1 MGHRA and CDR2 YSYEKL. The CDR3 runs to 16 residues. V was clipped by 4 bases and J by 2 bases; unmatched bases: 7. The DNA for the CDR3 is TGCGCCAGCAGCCGGGAACCGGGACAGGGGGCCTACGAGCAGTACTTC. Translation: CASSREPGQGAYEQYF.